The 24 T cell receptor beta chains below come from one sample, sequenced in a study of identical twins. TCRdb fed the 5' RACE reads into MiXCR, producing one record per CDR3 protein. The sample carries some 660,000 distinct CDR3 sequences, over 8.5% recorded once. These data were also filed under a second study, of yellow fever vaccine responses in identical twins.

The source material was PBMCs. Receptors originate from a woman aged 18 to 35 in good health.

This clonotype was counted only a few times. The chain's CDR3 is CATSEGGRPNQPQHF. The CDR3 DNA sequence: TGTGCCACCAGTGAGGGCGGAAGGCCTAATCAGCCCCAGCATTTT. The rearrangement links TRBV24-1 to TRBJ1-5; no definite D call. Trimming stripped 4 bases from V and 4 bases from J, with 13 bases between. Looked up from germline, CDR1 is KGHDR and CDR2 is SFDVKD. The CDR3 spans 15 residues.

This clonotype was counted many times. This rearrangement joins TRBV24-1 to TRBJ2-3; D is undetermined. The V end lost 3 bases, the J end lost 2 bases, and 11 bases lay between the germline ends. The CDR3 is 15 amino acids. CDR1 KGHDR and CDR2 SFDVKD come from the germline V gene. The CDR3 region has the DNA TGTGCCACCAGTGATCCTGGGCAGTTCACAGATACGCAGTATTTT. Its translation: CATSDPGQFTDTQYF.

A note on this clonotype: The conserved final phenylalanine or tryptophan is absent from the CDR3, which likely points to a read error. J is TRBJ2-7 and V is TRBV7-2; 8 positions agree with TRBD2. Germline V gene lookup returns CDR1 SGHTA and CDR2 FQGNSA. The CDR3 is 15 residues long. The V and J ends lost 2 bases and 2 bases, in that order; junction bases with no gene match: 5. The CDR3 nucleotides are TGTGCCAGCAGCTTATTGTTACTAGCGGCCTACGAGCAGTACCTC. Translated: CASSLLLLAAYEQYL.

This chain links TRBV5-1 with TRBJ2-5, with TRBD2 matching 8 bases. The CDR3 has 14 residues. The germline CDR1 and CDR2 sequences are SGHRS and YFSETQ. The ends lost 5 bases at V and 1 base at J; junction bases unmatched: 4. The CDR3 coding sequence is TGCGCCAGCAGACCCGGGACTAGCCAAGAGACCCAGTACTTC. Translation: CASRPGTSQETQYF. The full variable domain, with the rest looked up from reference TRBV5-1 and TRBJ2-5, is KAGVTQTPRYLIKTRGQQVTLSCSPISGHRSVSWYQQTPGQGLQFLFEYFSETQRNKGNFPGRFSGRQFSNSRSEMNVSTLELGDSALYLCASRPGTSQETQYFGPGTRLLVL.

This clonotype was picked up a small number of times. This chain uses TRBV6-2 or TRBV6-3 with TRBJ2-3; 9 nucleotides agree with TRBD1. From germline, CDR1 is MNHEY and CDR2 SVGEGT. The ends lost 6 bases at V and 6 bases at J; junction bases unmatched: 13. This CDR3 has 16 amino acids. The CDR3 spells CASSTRQGGRSDTQYF. CDR3 coding DNA: TGTGCCAGCAGCACCAGACAGGGGGGGAGGTCGGATACGCAGTATTTT.

The chain combines TRBV12-3 or TRBV12-4 with TRBJ1-1, with D maybe TRBD1 (6 bases). The CDR3 is 16 residues long. With 6 bases removed from V and 6 bases from J, the gap between germline ends came to 23 bases. The CDR3 nucleotides read TGTGCCAGCAGACTCGCAGGGGAGCTACCCCACCCTGAAGCTTTCTTT. Translating gives CASRLAGELPHPEAFF.

This clonotype was observed many times. The gene calls are TRBV29-1 and TRBJ2-5; D remains ambiguous. The CDR3 is 11 residues long. Trimming pared 6 bases from V and 5 bases from J, leaving 10 bases between. Germline CDR1 reads SQVTM; CDR2 reads ANQGSEA. The CDR3 coding sequence is TGCAGCGTCCCTGTGGGGGAGACCCAGTACTTC. This sequence encodes CSVPVGETQYF.

This clonotype showed up many times. This sequence joins TRBV12-3 or TRBV12-4 and TRBJ2-1; no reliable D call. The CDR3 covers 14 residues. V lost 1 base, J lost 4 bases, and 8 bases lay in between. CDR3 loop: CASSLGAGYNEQFF. DNA for the CDR3: TGTGCCAGCAGTTTAGGGGCTGGTTACAATGAGCAGTTCTTC.

The chain carries TRBV11-2 and TRBJ1-3; weak D call: TRBD1 (6 bases). Trimming shortened V by 5 bases and J by 1 base, and 9 bases separated the two germline ends. The CDR3 loop spans 14 amino acids. Per germline, CDR1 SGHAT and CDR2 FQNNGV. CDR3 nucleotides: TGTGCCAGCAGCCCGGGACAATCTGGAAACACCATATATTTT. Amino acid sequence: CASSPGQSGNTIYF.

The chain carries TRBV24-1 and TRBJ2-7; 9 nucleotides line up with TRBD2. V dropped 7 bases and J dropped 0; count of bases not matched to a gene: 6. The CDR3 is made up of 15 amino acids. Germline lookup yields CDR1 KGHDR and CDR2 SFDVKD. The CDR3 reads CATRSSGESSYEQYF. The CDR3 DNA reads TGTGCCACCAGATCTAGCGGGGAAAGCTCCTACGAGCAGTACTTC.

The chain links TRBV7-9 to TRBJ2-3; D perhaps matches TRBD1 (6 bases). CDR3 size: 14 residues. With 1 base removed from V and 6 bases from J, the gap between germline ends came to 11 bases. Germline values: CDR1 SEHNR, CDR2 FQNEAQ (reference sequence). Here the CDR3 DNA reads TGTGCCAGCAGCTTAGGTGGGGGCCTGGATACGCAGTATTTT. Protein sequence: CASSLGGGLDTQYF.

This chain connects TRBV29-1 to TRBJ1-4; D perhaps matches TRBD1 (5 bases). Germline CDR1 and CDR2: SQVTM and ANQGSEA. The V end lost 7 bases, the J end lost 2 bases, and 11 bases lay between the germline ends. This CDR3 spans 13 amino acids. As DNA, the CDR3 is TGCAGCGGGGTGGACAAGACTAATGAAAAACTGTTTTTT. Its protein is CSGVDKTNEKLFF.

V gene TRBV7-9 combines with J gene TRBJ1-1; D unresolved. The CDR3 is 14 amino acids. The V and J ends lost 5 bases and 1 base respectively, with 11 bases between them. Germline CDR1 reads SEHNR; CDR2 reads FQNEAQ (reference sequence). This CDR3 is CASSPSYGNTEAFF. DNA for the CDR3: TGTGCCAGCAGCCCATCTTACGGGAACACTGAAGCTTTCTTT.

This clonotype turned up a few times. This rearrangement joins TRBV12-3 or TRBV12-4 to TRBJ2-7; D perhaps matches TRBD1 (6 bases). V lost 5 bases and J 3 bases, leaving 11 bases between the germline ends. CDR3 size: 13 residues. CDR3 DNA: TGTGCCAGCAGTACTCGGACAGACTACGAGCAGTACTTC. Translation gives CASSTRTDYEQYF.

This rearrangement joins TRBV24-1 to TRBJ2-5, with TRBD1 matching 7 bases. In germline, CDR1 is KGHDR, CDR2 SFDVKD. The junction had 1 base not matched to a gene; V was cut back by 0 bases and J by 1 base. The CDR3 covers 15 residues. The CDR3 nucleotides read TGTGCCACCAGTGATTTGGACAGGGCCCAAGAGACCCAGTACTTC. It translates to CATSDLDRAQETQYF.

The chain links TRBV6-2 or TRBV6-3 to TRBJ1-5; 8 bases agree with TRBD1. This CDR3 contains 15 residues. Germline V gene data show CDR1 as MNHEY and CDR2 as SVGEGT. Germline trimming cut 7 bases from V and 2 bases from J; bases unmatched to any gene: 7. The CDR3 spells CASKTGQGGNQPQHF. CDR3 in DNA: TGTGCCAGCAAAACAGGACAGGGAGGCAATCAGCCCCAGCATTTT.

The rearrangement links TRBV10-3 to TRBJ2-1, with 8 bases matching TRBD1. V lost 7 bases to trimming and J lost 9 bases; unmatched junction nucleotides: 8. This CDR3 comprises 13 residues. CDR1 is ENHRY and CDR2 is SYGVKD in the germline V gene. The CDR3 reads CAIKQGAVIEQFF. The CDR3 DNA follows: TGTGCCATCAAGCAGGGGGCTGTCATTGAGCAGTTCTTC.

This sequence joins TRBV7-9 and TRBJ1-2, with TRBD1 matching 10 bases. V shed 4 bases, J shed 6 bases, and the junction held 11 bases outside the gene matches. CDR1 SEHNR and CDR2 FQNEAQ come from the germline V gene (reference sequence). This CDR3 has 16 residues. CDR3 sequence: CASSSPRIGTGDGYTF. CDR3 nucleotides: TGTGCCAGCAGCTCACCTCGGATCGGGACAGGGGATGGCTACACCTTC. Together with reference TRBV7-9 and TRBJ1-2, the CDR3 gives the full variable domain: DTGVSQNPRHKITKRGQNVTFRCDPISEHNRLYWYRQTLGQGPEFLTYFQNEAQLEKSRLLSDRFSAERPKGSFSTLEIQRTEQGDSAMYLCASSSPRIGTGDGYTFGSGTRLTVV.

The table lists this clonotype with a few counts. The rearrangement uses TRBV6-5 and TRBJ2-7; 9 nucleotides match TRBD1. Germline CDR1 is MNHEY and CDR2 is SVGAGI. V shed 4 bases, J shed 5 bases, and the junction held 9 bases outside the gene matches. The CDR3 totals 15 residues. The CDR3, as DNA: TGTGCCAGCAGTTTAACAGGGGGCTTAGGGCACGAGCAGTACTTC. Translation: CASSLTGGLGHEQYF.

This clonotype was detected only a few times. The chain combines TRBV6-2 or TRBV6-3 with TRBJ2-3; perhaps TRBD1 as D (6 bases). V was trimmed by 0 bases and J by 3 bases, leaving 13 bases between them. This CDR3 comprises 16 residues. Germline values: CDR1 MNHEY, CDR2 SVGEGT. The CDR3 loop is CASSYSKQGWTDTQYF. The CDR3 bases are TGTGCCAGCAGTTACTCGAAACAGGGTTGGACAGATACGCAGTATTTT.

The chain joins TRBV20-1 to TRBJ2-7; D possibly uses TRBD1 or TRBD2 (5 bases each). The CDR3 sequence is 14 residues long. Trimming took off 3 bases at V and 0 bases at J, with 12 bases between the two ends. Per germline, CDR1 DFQATT and CDR2 SNEGSKA (reference sequence). CDR3 amino acids: CSASRDGASYEQYF. DNA for the CDR3: TGCAGTGCTAGCCGGGACGGAGCCTCCTACGAGCAGTACTTC.

Only a few counts were recorded for this clonotype. This chain connects TRBV4-2 to TRBJ2-5, with TRBD1 matching 9 bases. The V gene's germline CDR1 is LGHNA and CDR2 YNFKEQ. There are 15 residues in the CDR3. V shed 1 base, J shed 5 bases, and the junction held 5 bases outside the gene matches. The chain's CDR3 is CASSQVGTGSETQYF. The CDR3 region has the DNA TGTGCCAGCAGCCAAGTGGGGACAGGGTCTGAGACCCAGTACTTC.

The CDR3 sequence: CASSTITSDEQFF. The CDR3 DNA sequence: TGTGCCAGCAGCACCATTACTAGTGATGAGCAGTTCTTC. The V and J genes are TRBV7-2 and TRBJ2-1; TRBD2 might be the D (5 bases). The V and J ends lost 5 bases and 8 bases respectively, with 13 bases between them. Germline-derived CDR1 and CDR2 are SGHTA and FQGNSA. This CDR3 has 13 amino acids.

At least ten counts were recorded for this clonotype. The CDR3 loop reads CAISEQGVRTGELFF. The CDR3 DNA reads TGTGCCATCAGTGAACAAGGGGTCAGAACCGGGGAGCTGTTTTTT. This chain connects TRBV10-3 to TRBJ2-2; a possible D gene is TRBD1 (5 bases). CDR1 is ENHRY and CDR2 is SYGVKD in the germline V gene. The CDR3 contains 15 residues. V was trimmed by 3 bases and J by 5 bases, leaving 13 bases between them.